A selection of T cell receptor beta chains follows, all from one sample in a study of blood T cell repertoires in COVID-19. The table came from immunoSEQ multiplex PCR; TCRdb's copy has only in-frame clones and leaves some out. The sample records more than 65,000 clones, 75% to 90% being singletons. What was sequenced was peripheral blood. All receptors come from a man older than 75 with acute or convalescent COVID-19. Each CDR3 is given without its conserved first and last residue.

V gene,J gene,CDR3 protein
TRBV7-2,TRBJ1-2,ASSPRQGLGYT
TRBV5-1,TRBJ1-1,ASSLGPGTEAF
TRBV28,TRBJ1-5,ASRSPGTGSQH
TRBV4-3,TRBJ1-5,ASSKRGYGQGGDPQH
TRBV28,TRBJ2-1,ASSRTQPGLAGARNEQF
TRBV20-1,TRBJ2-7,SAIDRDPRTYEQY
TRBV3-1/TRBV3-2,TRBJ2-7,ASSRTAYEQY
TRBV19,TRBJ2-4,ASSIGQGKNIQY
TRBV7-3,TRBJ1-1,ASSTGTGGTEAF
TRBV6-1,TRBJ1-1,ASSEGTGRNTEAF
TRBV2,TRBJ2-7,ASSTGLAGGFVVHEQY
TRBV5-6,TRBJ2-1,ASSRGTGRDNEQF
TRBV7-2,TRBJ1-1,ASSQQGWGMNTEAF
TRBV10-3,TRBJ2-7,AISEQGYGEQY
TRBV29-1,TRBJ2-7,SVEDRVYEQY
TRBV5-1,TRBJ2-7,ASSLSVAGGPGTYEQY